Included here is one T cell receptor beta chain sequence, with context. Antigen unknown. The data derive from a study of shared clonotypes between healthy human individuals. Study summary: Donor composition was a couple of women and three men, aged 18 to 49.

Here immunoSEQ multiplex PCR was the method, and the copy in TCRdb shows in-frame clones only, minus some. This sample has more than 150,000 clones, with around 93% found just once. Study-level results: Clonotypes that were shared across a handful of donors made up roughly 5% of naive CD4 clonotypes.

V shed 4 bases, J shed 1 base, and the junction held 4 bases outside the gene matches. The length of the CDR3 is 14 residues. Germline V lookup: CDR1 SGHNT, CDR2 YYREEE (reference sequence). The sequence was obtained from a woman in her 30s in good health. The chain uses TRBV5-4 and TRBJ2-5, with TRBD1 identical over 7 bases. The sample comprised naive CD4+ T cells sorted from blood. The subset: CD45RA+ positively selected. The DNA of the CDR3 is TGTGCCAGCAGCATCGGGACAGTCCAAGAGACCCAGTACTTC. Translation: CASSIGTVQETQYF.